The 32 T cell receptor beta chains in this list originate from one sample, sequenced in a study of T cell responses to AZD1222 COVID-19 vaccine. Using immunoSEQ multiplex PCR, the repertoire was profiled, and TCRdb retains in-frame clones only, with some absent. The sample holds 120,000 or so clones, about nine tenths seen once. Sequencing was performed on peripheral blood, taken on day 0 of AZD1222 vaccination. Receptors originate from an adult in good health.

The V gene is TRBV28, the J gene TRBJ1-4; D unresolved. The CDR3 is made up of 13 amino acids. Germline lookup yields CDR1 MDHEN and CDR2 SYDVKM. Trimming shortened V by 7 bases and J by 6 bases, and 12 bases separated the two germline ends. Here the CDR3 reads CASTLRLDEKLFF. DNA for the CDR3: TGTGCCAGCACTCTGAGGCTTGATGAAAAACTGTTTTTT.

This clone was observed a single time. The V and J genes are TRBV15 and TRBJ2-2, with 7 bases identical to TRBD2. Germline values: CDR1 LNHNV, CDR2 YYDKDF (reference sequence). V lost 1 base, J lost 1 base, and 0 bases stayed unmatched. The CDR3 has 15 amino acids. CDR3 DNA: TGTGCCACCAGCAGAGCGGGAGGGAACACCGGGGAGCTGTTTTTT. Translating gives CATSRAGGNTGELFF. The whole variable domain, remainder taken from reference TRBV15 and TRBJ2-2, is DAMVIQNPRYQVTQFGKPVTLSCSQTLNHNVMYWYQQKSSQAPKLLFHYYDKDFNNEADTPDNFQSRRPNTSFCFLDIRSPGLGDTAMYLCATSRAGGNTGELFFGEGSRLTVL.

This clone was detected once. The chain is built from TRBV5-1 and TRBJ1-5, with 8 bases that match TRBD1. V was clipped by 4 bases and J by 2 bases; unmatched bases: 8. Per germline, CDR1 SGHRS and CDR2 YFSETQ. The CDR3 is 16 amino acids. The CDR3 DNA is TGCGCCAGCAGCCCTCAACCACAGGGGGGCAATCAGCCCCAGCATTTT. It translates to CASSPQPQGGNQPQHF.

J is TRBJ2-7 and V is TRBV7-9; 7 bases map to TRBD1. The CDR3 totals 15 residues. The germline V gene has CDR1 SEHNR and CDR2 FQNEAQ (reference sequence). With 4 bases clipped from V and 5 bases from J, the junction kept 11 bases outside the gene matches. The CDR3 coding sequence is TGTGCCAGCAGCTCACCGTCTGACAGGGCCCACGAGCAGTACTTC. Residues: CASSSPSDRAHEQYF.

This clone appeared once. This rearrangement joins TRBV2 to TRBJ1-1, with D perhaps TRBD1 (5 bases). Germline lookup yields CDR1 SNHLY and CDR2 FYNNEI. The CDR3 length is 15 residues. Trimming shortened V by 1 base and J by 6 bases, and 15 bases separated the two germline ends. CDR3 bases: TGTGCCAGCAGTGAAGGTATGCAGGGTAACTCTGAAGCTTTCTTT. The encoded protein is CASSEGMQGNSEAFF.

The rearrangement links TRBV27 to TRBJ2-3; D perhaps matches TRBD1 (5 bases). This CDR3 comprises 11 residues. V lost 8 bases, J lost 8 bases, and 11 bases lay in between. Germline V lookup: CDR1 MNHEY, CDR2 SMNVEV (reference sequence). This CDR3 is CASLWGSTQYF. The CDR3 nucleotides are TGTGCCAGCCTCTGGGGCAGTACGCAGTATTTT.

The chain has TRBV2 and TRBJ1-2; D is unresolved. CDR3 size: 15 residues. V gave up 2 bases and J gave up 7 bases, with 17 bases separating them. CDR1 is SNHLY, CDR2 FYNNEI, per germline. The CDR3 loop is CASSENSFGNSGYTF. For the CDR3, the DNA is TGTGCCAGCAGTGAAAATTCGTTCGGCAATTCTGGCTACACCTTC.

The chain couples TRBV6-5 to TRBJ1-5, with D tentatively TRBD1 (5 bases). CDR1 is MNHEY, CDR2 SVGAGI, per germline. This CDR3 spans 16 amino acids. V was trimmed by 0 bases and J by 4 bases, leaving 13 bases between them. This CDR3 reads CASSYSPPGWNQPQHF. The CDR3 nucleotides are TGTGCCAGCAGTTACTCTCCTCCAGGGTGGAATCAGCCCCAGCATTTT.

The chain is built from TRBV4-1 and TRBJ1-1; D is undetermined. CDR3 length: 15 amino acids. Trimming left V 1 base short and J 2 bases short, with 11 bases between. Looked up from germline, CDR1 is MGHRA and CDR2 is YSYEKL. In nucleotides, the CDR3 is TGCGCCAGCAGCCAAGTTCTAATACTAAACACTGAAGCTTTCTTT. Translating gives CASSQVLILNTEAFF.

This chain links TRBV2 with TRBJ2-7, with TRBD2 matching over 14 bases. Germline CDR1 is SNHLY and CDR2 is FYNNEI. The CDR3 contains 15 residues. V lost 6 bases, J lost 10 bases, and 11 bases stayed unmatched. The CDR3 protein is CASSPLTSGGVEQYF. The CDR3 DNA follows: TGTGCCAGCAGCCCCTTGACTAGCGGGGGGGTGGAACAGTACTTC.

J is TRBJ2-3 and V is TRBV24-1; D is unresolved. In germline, CDR1 is KGHDR, CDR2 SFDVKD. V lost 4 bases and J lost 2, with 6 bases in between. The CDR3 covers 13 residues. The CDR3 bases are TGTGCCACCAGTGACCCACCCACAGATACGCAGTATTTT. Its protein is CATSDPPTDTQYF.

This rearrangement joins TRBV5-1 to TRBJ2-3; TRBD1 matches at 10 bases. V shed 4 bases and J 3 bases; nucleotides not matched to a gene: 2. This CDR3 has 14 amino acids. Germline V gene sequence: CDR1 SGHRS, CDR2 YFSETQ. The CDR3 coding sequence is TGCGCCAGCAGCCCGGGACAGGGGACAGATACGCAGTATTTT. It codes for CASSPGQGTDTQYF.

The J gene is TRBJ2-7, the V gene TRBV29-1; D perhaps matches TRBD2 (7 bases). The V and J ends lost 6 bases and 3 bases respectively, with 15 bases between them. Germline CDR1 reads SQVTM; CDR2 reads ANQGSEA. There are 13 residues in the CDR3. CDR3 DNA: TGCAGCGTGGGGGGGCAGGGACACTACGAGCAGTACTTC. Encoded protein: CSVGGQGHYEQYF.

The chain couples TRBV19 to TRBJ2-1; 12 bases fit TRBD2. The CDR3 has 17 amino acids. V was pared by 2 bases and J by 6 bases, with 8 bases of the junction left unmatched. From germline, CDR1 is LNHDA and CDR2 SQIVND (reference sequence). CDR3 DNA: TGTGCCAGTAGTATACTAGCGGGAGGGAAAACTTCCAATGAGCAGTTCTTC. It codes for CASSILAGGKTSNEQFF. The whole variable domain, remainder taken from reference TRBV19 and TRBJ2-1, is DGGITQSPKYLFRKEGQNVTLSCEQNLNHDAMYWYRQDPGQGLRLIYYSQIVNDFQKGDIAEGYSVSREKKESFPLTVTSAQKNPTAFYLCASSILAGGKTSNEQFFGPGTRLTVL.

The CDR3 here is CAISEMGPGNQPQHF. The CDR3 DNA sequence: TGTGCCATCAGTGAGATGGGGCCGGGCAATCAGCCCCAGCATTTT. This chain joins TRBV10-3 and TRBJ1-5; tentative D call: TRBD1 (5 bases). In germline, CDR1 is ENHRY, CDR2 SYGVKD. V was clipped by 2 bases and J by 2 bases, with 10 bases between them. The CDR3 length is 15 residues.

The chain employs TRBV6-5 and TRBJ2-7, with TRBD1 matching 8 bases. This CDR3 contains 12 residues. V dropped 11 bases and J dropped 6; count of bases not matched to a gene: 9. The germline gives CDR1 MNHEY, CDR2 SVGAGI. The CDR3: CAGEDRASEQYF. The CDR3 DNA follows: TGTGCCGGAGAGGACAGGGCCTCCGAGCAGTACTTC.

The chain recombines TRBV9 with TRBJ2-1; TRBD2 agrees at 14 bases. There are 19 residues in the CDR3. CDR1 SGDLS and CDR2 YYNGEE come from the germline V gene. Trimming took 4 bases from V and 6 from J; bases not matched to a gene: 15. CDR3 residues: CASSSPTSGRELDGNEQFF. The CDR3 nucleotides read TGTGCCAGCAGCTCCCCGACTAGCGGGAGGGAATTAGACGGCAATGAGCAGTTCTTC.

The gene calls are TRBV11-2 and TRBJ1-1, with D perhaps TRBD1 (5 bases). The CDR3 spans 17 residues. The V gene's germline CDR1 is SGHAT and CDR2 FQNNGV. V was shortened by 6 bases and J by 1 base, with 21 bases between the two germline ends. This CDR3 is CASRRTGGDPRNTEAFF. CDR3 coding DNA: TGTGCCAGCAGGAGAACAGGAGGGGATCCACGGAACACTGAAGCTTTCTTT.

The V and J genes are TRBV5-3 and TRBJ1-2; no clear D gene. TRBV5-3 is classed as an ORF, of uncertain function. The CDR3 runs 13 residues. Trimming took 0 bases from V and 4 from J, leaving 7 bases between them. The CDR3, as DNA: TGTGCCAGAAGCTTGGTGGTGGCCTATGGCTACACCTTC. This encodes CARSLVVAYGYTF.

V and J are TRBV11-2 and TRBJ2-5; weak D call: TRBD2 (5 bases). V was pared by 5 bases and J by 4 bases, with 14 bases between. Germline CDR1 and CDR2: SGHAT and FQNNGV. The CDR3 has 14 amino acids. CDR3 region: CASSTRPPPETQYF. The CDR3 DNA reads as TGTGCCAGCAGCACTAGGCCCCCCCCAGAGACCCAGTACTTC. The entire variable domain, with the rest obtained from reference TRBV11-2 and TRBJ2-5, is as follows: EAGVAQSPRYKIIEKRQSVAFWCNPISGHATLYWYQQILGQGPKLLIQFQNNGVVDDSQLPKDRFSAERLKGVDSTLKIQPAKLEDSAVYLCASSTRPPPETQYFGPGTRLLVL.

This sequence joins TRBV3-1 (or the pseudogene TRBV3-2) and TRBJ1-1; D is uncertain. CDR1 is LGHDT and CDR2 is YNNKEL in the germline V gene (reference sequence). V lost 3 bases, J lost 0 bases, and 2 bases lay in between. The CDR3 loop spans 12 amino acids. CDR3 sequence (DNA): TGTGCCAGCAGCCAGGTGAACACTGAAGCTTTCTTT. Translation gives CASSQVNTEAFF.

As DNA, the CDR3 is TGTGCCAGCAGCTTGGGACTAAGCACAGATACGCAGTATTTT. It specifies CASSLGLSTDTQYF. V and J are TRBV7-3 and TRBJ2-3, with 7 bases fitting TRBD2. Trimming cost V 3 bases and J 0 bases; bases outside gene matches: 0. This CDR3 has 14 residues. Germline V gene sequence: CDR1 SGHTA, CDR2 FQGTGA.

This rearrangement joins TRBV2 to TRBJ2-2, with 7 nucleotides matching TRBD1. The junction had 7 bases not matched to a gene; V was cut back by 5 bases and J by 4 bases. The CDR3 spans 15 residues. Germline CDR1 reads SNHLY; CDR2 reads FYNNEI. The CDR3 spells CASSRDREITGELFF. CDR3 sequence (DNA): TGTGCCAGCAGTCGTGACAGGGAAATCACCGGGGAGCTGTTTTTT.

The genes are TRBV5-1 and TRBJ2-2; TRBD2 matches 7 bases. The CDR3 totals 13 residues. Trimming cost V 4 bases and J 5 bases; bases outside gene matches: 2. The germline V gene encodes CDR1 SGHRS and CDR2 YFSETQ. The DNA of the CDR3 is TGCGCCAGCAGCAACGGGGGGACCGGGGAGCTGTTTTTT. It codes for CASSNGGTGELFF.

The chain combines TRBV18 with TRBJ1-1; tentative D call: TRBD1 (5 bases). V gave up 1 base and J gave up 0 bases, with 9 bases separating them. CDR3 length: 15 amino acids. The germline V gene has CDR1 KGHSH and CDR2 LQKENI. In DNA form, the CDR3 reads TGTGCCAGCTCACCACAGGGACGGATGAACACTGAAGCTTTCTTT. Its protein product is CASSPQGRMNTEAFF.

The chain is built from TRBV6-6 and TRBJ1-1; D not resolved. The V end lost 6 bases, the J end lost 0 bases, and 11 bases lay between the germline ends. The CDR3 is made up of 14 amino acids. CDR1 is MNHNY, CDR2 SVGAGI, per germline (reference sequence). Here the CDR3 reads CASRTSGLNTEAFF. The DNA for the CDR3 is TGTGCCAGCAGAACTTCCGGGTTGAACACTGAAGCTTTCTTT.

The chain links TRBV28 to TRBJ1-5; D unresolved. V lost 1 base and J 6 bases, leaving 19 bases between the germline ends. Germline lookup yields CDR1 MDHEN and CDR2 SYDVKM. The CDR3 has 17 amino acids. CDR3 sequence (DNA): TGTGCCAGCAGTTTATCGCTTGGAGAGGGCGGGTCTCAGCCCCAGCATTTT. This gives the protein CASSLSLGEGGSQPQHF.

The genes are TRBV28 and TRBJ2-1; 8 bases fit TRBD2. The CDR3 runs 18 residues. In germline, CDR1 is MDHEN, CDR2 SYDVKM. V lost 5 bases to trimming and J lost 8 bases; unmatched junction nucleotides: 20. CDR3 coding DNA: TGTGCCAGCAGTATCCGCCGAGGGCGGGAGGTCTATAGGTATGAGCAGTTCTTC. This gives the protein CASSIRRGREVYRYEQFF. Together with reference TRBV28 and TRBJ2-1, the CDR3 gives the full variable domain: DVKVTQSSRYLVKRTGEKVFLECVQDMDHENMFWYRQDPGLGLRLIYFSYDVKMKEKGDIPEGYSVSREKKERFSLILESASTNQTSMYLCASSIRRGREVYRYEQFFGPGTRLTVL.

The chain links TRBV20-1 to TRBJ2-1; 9 bases agree with TRBD2. Germline V gene lookup returns CDR1 DFQATT and CDR2 SNEGSKA (reference sequence). The CDR3 is 14 amino acids. Losses at the gene ends were 5 bases for V and 7 bases for J; bases not matched to a gene: 9. CDR3 sequence reads: CSACAGGFGNEQFF. CDR3 sequence (DNA): TGCAGTGCTTGTGCGGGAGGGTTTGGGAATGAGCAGTTCTTC.

This clone was counted once. The chain employs TRBV19 and TRBJ2-3, with D tentatively TRBD1 (5 bases). Between the trimmed V and J ends, which lost 0 bases and 12 bases, there was a span of 13 bases. Germline loops: CDR1 LNHDA, CDR2 SQIVND (reference sequence). The CDR3 sequence is 13 residues long. The CDR3: CASSIDMAGPQYF. CDR3 nucleotide sequence: TGTGCCAGTAGTATAGATATGGCAGGGCCCCAGTATTTT.

J is TRBJ2-1 and V is TRBV19, with TRBD2 matching over 10 bases. Trimming took 4 bases from V and 6 from J; bases not matched to a gene: 6. Germline V gives CDR1 LNHDA, CDR2 SQIVND (reference sequence). The CDR3 totals 15 residues. In nucleotides, the CDR3 is TGTGCCAGTAGTAACATGCTAGCGGGAGTCAATGAGCAGTTCTTC. This gives the protein CASSNMLAGVNEQFF.

The genes are TRBV21-1 and TRBJ2-7; TRBD1, the table's D call, lacks a check against the DNA. TRBV21-1 is annotated as a pseudogene. The CDR3 spans 16 residues. The CDR3 sequence is CASSKRGDRGSKEQYF. The CDR3 DNA follows: TGTGCCAGCAGCAAGCGTGGGGACAGGGGGTCTAAAGAGCAGTACTTC.